This T cell receptor (beta chain) was captured in a study of cytomegalovirus exposure and HLA in healthy donors. PCR involved 60 Vbeta and 13 Jbeta primers. Sequencing was performed with immunoSEQ multiplex PCR; in TCRdb, only in-frame clones are kept and a portion is missing. The repertoire has about 180,000 clones, around 82% of them found once; the top ten carry about 13%. This CDR3 contains 12 residues. Germline lookup yields CDR1 LNHDA and CDR2 SQIVND (reference sequence). V lost 9 bases and J lost 1, with 9 bases in between. Sequencing was performed on PBMCs. The clonotype was recovered from a woman between 50 and 59 years old in good health and CMV-seropositive. The chain has TRBV19 and TRBJ1-1; D is perhaps TRBD1 (6 bases). Written as DNA, the CDR3 is TGTGCCAGCAGGGGTGCGAACACTGAAGCTTTCTTT. Translation gives CASRGANTEAFF.